This entry is about one TCR beta chain. The data stem from a study of lymphopenia after photon versus proton radiotherapy. Clones were read by immunoSEQ multiplex PCR, and TCRdb kept only the in-frame ones, dropping some. Here the sample spans over 50,000 clones, about 90% being singletons. Germline trimming cut 4 bases from V and 2 bases from J; bases unmatched to any gene: 8. CDR1 and CDR2 (germline): SGDLS, YYNGEE. The CDR3 length is 16 residues. The chain has TRBV9 and TRBJ2-7; 11 bases line up with TRBD2. The sample here was peripheral blood, taken from a patient treated with photon-based radiotherapy. This receptor was identified in a man in his forties with gastric cancer. DNA of the CDR3: TGTGCCAGCAGCCCGGGGACTAGCGGTTCGACCTACGAGCAGTACTTC. Its translation: CASSPGTSGSTYEQYF.